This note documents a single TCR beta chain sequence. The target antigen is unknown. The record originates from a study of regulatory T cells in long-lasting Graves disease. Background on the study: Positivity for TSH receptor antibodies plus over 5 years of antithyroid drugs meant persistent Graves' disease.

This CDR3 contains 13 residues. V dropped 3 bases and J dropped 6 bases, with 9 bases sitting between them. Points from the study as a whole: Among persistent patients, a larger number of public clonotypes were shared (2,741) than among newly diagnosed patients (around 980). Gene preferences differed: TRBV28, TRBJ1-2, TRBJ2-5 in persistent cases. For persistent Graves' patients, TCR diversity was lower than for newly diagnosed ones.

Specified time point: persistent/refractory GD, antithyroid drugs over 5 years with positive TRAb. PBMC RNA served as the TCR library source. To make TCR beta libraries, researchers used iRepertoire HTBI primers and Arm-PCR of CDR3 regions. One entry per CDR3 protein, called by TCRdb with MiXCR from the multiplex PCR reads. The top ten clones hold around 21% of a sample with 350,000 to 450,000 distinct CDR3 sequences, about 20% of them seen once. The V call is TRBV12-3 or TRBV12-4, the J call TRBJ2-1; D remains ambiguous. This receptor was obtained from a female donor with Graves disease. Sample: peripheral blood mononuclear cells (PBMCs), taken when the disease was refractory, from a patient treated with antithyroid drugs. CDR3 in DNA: TGTGCCAGCAGTTTCGTCTATGCCAATGAGCAGTTCTTC. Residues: CASSFVYANEQFF.